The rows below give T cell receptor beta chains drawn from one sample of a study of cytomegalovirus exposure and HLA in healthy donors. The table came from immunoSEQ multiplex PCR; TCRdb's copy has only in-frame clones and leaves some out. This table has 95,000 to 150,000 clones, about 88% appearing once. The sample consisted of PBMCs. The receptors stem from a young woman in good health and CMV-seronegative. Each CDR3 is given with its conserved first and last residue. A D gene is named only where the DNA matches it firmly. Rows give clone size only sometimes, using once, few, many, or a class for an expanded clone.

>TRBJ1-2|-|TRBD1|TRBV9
TGTGCCAGCAGCTTCGGACAGGACGCTAACTATGGCTACACCTTC
CASSFGQDANYGYTF
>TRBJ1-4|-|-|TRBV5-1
TGCGCCAGCAGCTTGGGTTTCTGGCAGACTTCTAATGAAAAACTGTTTTTT
CASSLGFWQTSNEKLFF
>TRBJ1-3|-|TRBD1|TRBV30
TGTGCCTGGGACAGGGGCCTTACTACCTCTGGAAACACCATATATTTT
CAWDRGLTTSGNTIYF
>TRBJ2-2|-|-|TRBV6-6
TGTGCCAGTGGGCTAATCAACACCGGGGAGCTGTTTTTT
CASGLINTGELFF
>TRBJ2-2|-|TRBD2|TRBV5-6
TGTGCCAGCAGCGGAAGGCGGTCGCGGGGGGCCAACACCGGGGAGCTGTTTTTT
CASSGRRSRGANTGELFF
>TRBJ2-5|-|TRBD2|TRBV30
TGTGCCTGGATTGGTGGACTAGCGGGTCAAGAGACCCAGTACTTC
CAWIGGLAGQETQYF
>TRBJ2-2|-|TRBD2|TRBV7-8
TGTGCCAGCAGCTTAGTGGTTAGCGGGACCGTGGAGCTGTTTTTT
CASSLVVSGTVELFF
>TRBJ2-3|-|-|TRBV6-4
TGTGCCAGCAGTCCAGGTTATAGCACAGATACGCAGTATTTT
CASSPGYSTDTQYF
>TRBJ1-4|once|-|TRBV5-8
TGTGCCAGCAGCTTCGTTCTTATCTCACAGGGCCCTGAAAAACTGTTTTTT
CASSFVLISQGPEKLFF
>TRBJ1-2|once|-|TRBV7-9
TGTGCCAGCAGCCTCGGGACAACTTCAAACTATGGCTACACCTTC
CASSLGTTSNYGYTF
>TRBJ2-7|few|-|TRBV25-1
TGTGCCAGCAGTGTCGGACAATCTGGGCAGTACTTC
CASSVGQSGQYF
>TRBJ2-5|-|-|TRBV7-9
TGTGCCAGCAGCTTAGCGCTATCGGGGCAAGAGACCCAGTACTTC
CASSLALSGQETQYF
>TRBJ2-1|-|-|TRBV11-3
TGTGCCAGCAGCTTAGATCTTAGGGGGAGAGGGGGCAATGAGCAGTTCTTC
CASSLDLRGRGGNEQFF
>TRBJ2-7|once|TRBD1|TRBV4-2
TGTGCCAGCAGCCAGGGAAGGGACAGTAAAACCTACGAGCAGTACTTC
CASSQGRDSKTYEQYF
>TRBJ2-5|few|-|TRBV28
TGTGCCAGCAGTTTTGGTGGGGGGGCCTCAGAGACCCAGTACTTC
CASSFGGGASETQYF
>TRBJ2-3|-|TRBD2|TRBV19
TGTGCCAGTAGTATTGGGGGGGTCAGGACAGATACGCAGTATTTT
CASSIGGVRTDTQYF
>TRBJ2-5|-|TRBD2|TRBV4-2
TGTGCCAGCAGCCCTCGGACTAGCGGGAAGGAAGAGACCCAGTACTTC
CASSPRTSGKEETQYF
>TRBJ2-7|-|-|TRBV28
TGTGCCAGCAGTCCAGGGGCCTACGAGCAGTACTTC
CASSPGAYEQYF
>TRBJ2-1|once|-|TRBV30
TGTGCCATGGACGGGATCTTAGCGTTAGACTACAATGAGCAGTTCTTC
CAMDGILALDYNEQFF
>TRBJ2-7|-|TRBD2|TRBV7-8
TGTGCCAGCAGCTTAGTGGGGCGGGAGAAGGACTTC
CASSLVGREKDF
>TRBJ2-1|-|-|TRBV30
TGTGCCTGGAGTGTACTAGTAGTAGATGAGCAGTTCTTC
CAWSVLVVDEQFF
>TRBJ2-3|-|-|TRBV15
TGTGCCACCAGCAGAGTCAGCGGACGCACAGATACGCAGTATTTT
CATSRVSGRTDTQYF
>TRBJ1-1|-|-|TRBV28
TGTGCTGTCAGAGGGTGGGAAATACACACTGAAGCTTTCTTT
CAVRGWEIHTEAFF
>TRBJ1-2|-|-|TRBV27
TGTGCCAGCAGTTTTTTGATATCGGGTCATGGCTACACCTTC
CASSFLISGHGYTF
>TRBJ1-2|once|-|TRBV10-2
TGCGCCAGCAGGGAAACAGGGATCTCTGGCTACACCTTC
CASRETGISGYTF
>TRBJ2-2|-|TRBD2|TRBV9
TGTGCCAGCAGCGCAAGACTAGCGGGAGGGTTGACCGGGGAGCTGTTTTTT
CASSARLAGGLTGELFF
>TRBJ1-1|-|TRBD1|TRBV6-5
TGTGCCAGCATCCAGGGGGACAGTCATTTAACTTTCTTT
CASIQGDSHLTFF
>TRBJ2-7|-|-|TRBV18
TGTGCCAGCTCACTTCGTCCTTCGGAGGCTCTCTACGAGCAGTACTTC
CASSLRPSEALYEQYF
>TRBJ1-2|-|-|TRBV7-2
TGTGCCAGCAGCCCAAACAGACACTATGGCTACACCTTC
CASSPNRHYGYTF
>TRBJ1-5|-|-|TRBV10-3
TGTGCCATCAGTGAGTCGGAGGGAACCGAGCCCCAGCATTTT
CAISESEGTEPQHF
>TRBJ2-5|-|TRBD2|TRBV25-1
TGTGCCAGCAGTGAATCGGGCGCGGCGGGGGGCCGGGGGGAGACCCAGTACTTC
CASSESGAAGGRGETQYF
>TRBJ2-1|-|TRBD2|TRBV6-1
TGTGCCGGGTCGACTAGCGGAGTCTACAATGAGCAGTTCTTC
CAGSTSGVYNEQFF
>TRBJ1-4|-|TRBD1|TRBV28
TGTGCCAGCATTAGTGGACAGGGGGGGGAAAAACTGTTTTTT
CASISGQGGEKLFF
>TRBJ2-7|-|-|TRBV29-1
TGCAGCGTTGTCGGCAGGGCCTCTTTTGAGCAGTACTTC
CSVVGRASFEQYF
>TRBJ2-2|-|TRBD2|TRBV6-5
TGTGCCAGCAGTTATCAGCGGGAGAACACCGGGGAGCTGTTTTTT
CASSYQRENTGELFF
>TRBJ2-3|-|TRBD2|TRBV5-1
TGCGCCAGCAGCGACACAGCGGGAGACACAGATACGCAGTATTTT
CASSDTAGDTDTQYF
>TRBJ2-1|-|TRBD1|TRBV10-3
TGTGCCATCTGCCCAGGGGGAGAAAATGAGCAGTTCTTC
CAICPGGENEQFF
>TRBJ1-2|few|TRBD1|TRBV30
TGTGCCTGGAGTACAGGGGGATATGGCTACACCTTC
CAWSTGGYGYTF
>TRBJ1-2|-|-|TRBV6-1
TGTGCCAGCACCAAAGAGGAGGGTAGCTACACCTTC
CASTKEEGSYTF
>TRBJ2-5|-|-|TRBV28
TGTGCCAGCAGTTTCGCAGGAGGTGTCCCAGAGACCCAGTACTTC
CASSFAGGVPETQYF
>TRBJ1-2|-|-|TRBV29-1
TGCAGCGTTGCTCGACAGGTGGGCTACACCTTC
CSVARQVGYTF
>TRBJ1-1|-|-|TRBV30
TGTGCCTGGAGTCCGGGACAGAACACTGAAGCTTTCTTT
CAWSPGQNTEAFF
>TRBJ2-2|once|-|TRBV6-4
TGTGCCAGCAGCAGGGTCGCGAACACCGGGGAGCTGTTTTTT
CASSRVANTGELFF
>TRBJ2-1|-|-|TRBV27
TGTGCCAGACCGCCTAAAGATCTTTACAATGAGCAGTTCTTC
CARPPKDLYNEQFF
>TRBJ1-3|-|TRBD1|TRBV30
TGTGCCTGGAGTACAGGACAGGGGATCTCTGGAAACACCATATATTTT
CAWSTGQGISGNTIYF
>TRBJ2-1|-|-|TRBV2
TGTGCCAGCAGCAACGTGGGGGGCTCCTACAATGAGCAGTTCTTC
CASSNVGGSYNEQFF
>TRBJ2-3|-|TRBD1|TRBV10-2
TGCGCCAGCGTGGACAGGACCACAGATACGCAGTATTTT
CASVDRTTDTQYF
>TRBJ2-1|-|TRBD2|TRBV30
TGTGCCTGGAGTGTACAAAGCGGGGACCTCAATGAGCAGTTCTTC
CAWSVQSGDLNEQFF
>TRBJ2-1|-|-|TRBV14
TGTGCCAGCAGCCAGTGGGAGAACAATGAGCAGTTCTTC
CASSQWENNEQFF
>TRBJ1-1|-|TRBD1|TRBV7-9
TGTGCCAGCAGCCCAGGGGGAGTTGCGAACTCTGAAGCTTTCTTT
CASSPGGVANSEAFF